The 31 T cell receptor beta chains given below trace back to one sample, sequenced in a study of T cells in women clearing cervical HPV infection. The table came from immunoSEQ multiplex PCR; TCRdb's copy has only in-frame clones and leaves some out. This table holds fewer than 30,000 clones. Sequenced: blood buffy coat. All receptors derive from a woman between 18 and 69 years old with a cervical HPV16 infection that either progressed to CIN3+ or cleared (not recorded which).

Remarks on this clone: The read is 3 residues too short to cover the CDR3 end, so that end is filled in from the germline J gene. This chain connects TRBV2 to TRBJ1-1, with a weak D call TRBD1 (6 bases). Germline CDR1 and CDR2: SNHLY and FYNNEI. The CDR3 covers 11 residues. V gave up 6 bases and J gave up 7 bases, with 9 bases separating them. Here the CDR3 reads CASSGQYEAFF. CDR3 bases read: TGTGCCAGCAGCGGACAGTATGAA.

The CDR3 loop is CASSELWDNSYEQYF. CDR3 DNA, as far as it was read: TGTGCCAGCAGTGAACTCTGGGACAATTCATACGAG. This rearrangement joins TRBV6-1 to TRBJ2-7, with D tentatively TRBD1 (6 bases). The read terminates 3 residues ahead of where the CDR3 ends, so the germline J gene completes it. The CDR3 covers 15 residues. V gave up 2 bases and J gave up 4 bases, with 15 bases separating them. The germline CDR1 and CDR2 sequences are MNHNS and SASEGT.

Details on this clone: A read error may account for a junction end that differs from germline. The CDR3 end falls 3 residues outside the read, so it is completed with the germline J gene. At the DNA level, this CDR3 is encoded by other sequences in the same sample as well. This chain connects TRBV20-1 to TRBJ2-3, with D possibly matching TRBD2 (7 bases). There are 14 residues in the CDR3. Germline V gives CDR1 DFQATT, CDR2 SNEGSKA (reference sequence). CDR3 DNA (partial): TGCAGTGGAATTCTAGCGGACAGCACGGATACG. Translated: CSGILADSTDT. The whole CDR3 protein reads CSGILADSTDTQYF.

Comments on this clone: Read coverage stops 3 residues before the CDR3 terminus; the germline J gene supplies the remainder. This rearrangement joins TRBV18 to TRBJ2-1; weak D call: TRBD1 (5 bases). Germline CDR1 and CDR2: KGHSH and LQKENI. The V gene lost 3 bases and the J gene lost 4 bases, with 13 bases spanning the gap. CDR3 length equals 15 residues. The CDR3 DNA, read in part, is TGTGCCAGCTCACCCATCCAGGGAAATTACAATGAG. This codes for CASSPIQGNYNE. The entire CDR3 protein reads CASSPIQGNYNEQFF.

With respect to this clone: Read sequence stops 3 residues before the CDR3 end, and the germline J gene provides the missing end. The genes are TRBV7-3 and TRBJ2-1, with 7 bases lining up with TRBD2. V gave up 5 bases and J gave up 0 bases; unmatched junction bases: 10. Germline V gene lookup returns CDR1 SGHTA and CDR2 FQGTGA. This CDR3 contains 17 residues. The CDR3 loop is CASSHSGGRDSYNEQFF. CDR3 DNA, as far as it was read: TGTGCCAGCAGCCACTCGGGCGGGAGAGACTCCTACAATGAG.

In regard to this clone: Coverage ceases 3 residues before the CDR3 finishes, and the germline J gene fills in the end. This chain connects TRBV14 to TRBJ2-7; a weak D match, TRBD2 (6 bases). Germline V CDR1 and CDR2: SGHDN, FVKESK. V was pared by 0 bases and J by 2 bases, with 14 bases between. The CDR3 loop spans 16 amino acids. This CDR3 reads CASSQDNSAGTYEQYF. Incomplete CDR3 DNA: TGTGCCAGCAGCCAAGATAATTCGGCGGGAACCTACGAG. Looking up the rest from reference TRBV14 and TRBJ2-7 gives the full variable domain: EAGVTQFPSHSVIEKGQTVTLRCDPISGHDNLYWYRRVMGKEIKFLLHFVKESKQDESGMPNNRFLAERTGGTYSTLKVQPAELEDSGVYFCASSQDNSAGTYEQYFGPGTRLTVT.

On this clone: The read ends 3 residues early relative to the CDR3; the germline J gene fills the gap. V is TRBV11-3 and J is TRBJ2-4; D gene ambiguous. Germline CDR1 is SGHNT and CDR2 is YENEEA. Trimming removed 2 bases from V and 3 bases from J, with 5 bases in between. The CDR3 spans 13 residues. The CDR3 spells CASSLNSKNIQYF. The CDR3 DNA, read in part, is TGTGCCAGCAGCTTAAACAGCAAAAACATT.

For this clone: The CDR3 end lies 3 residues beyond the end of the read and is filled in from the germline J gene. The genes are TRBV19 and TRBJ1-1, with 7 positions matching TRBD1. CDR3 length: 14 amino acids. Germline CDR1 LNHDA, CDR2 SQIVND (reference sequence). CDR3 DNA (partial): TGTGCCAGTAGTTCGGGACAGATTAATGAAAAA. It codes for CASSSGQINEK. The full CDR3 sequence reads CASSSGQINEKAFF.

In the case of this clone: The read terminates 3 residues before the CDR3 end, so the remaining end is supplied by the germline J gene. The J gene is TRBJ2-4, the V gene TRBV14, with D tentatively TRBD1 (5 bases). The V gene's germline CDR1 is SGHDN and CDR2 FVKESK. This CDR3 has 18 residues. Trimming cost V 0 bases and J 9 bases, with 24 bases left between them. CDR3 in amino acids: CASSQDSFPGAPGSIQYF. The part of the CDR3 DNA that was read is TGTGCCAGCAGCCAAGATTCCTTCCCTGGGGCGCCCGGCAGCATT. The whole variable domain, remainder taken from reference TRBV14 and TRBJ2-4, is EAGVTQFPSHSVIEKGQTVTLRCDPISGHDNLYWYRRVMGKEIKFLLHFVKESKQDESGMPNNRFLAERTGGTYSTLKVQPAELEDSGVYFCASSQDSFPGAPGSIQYFGAGTRLSVL.

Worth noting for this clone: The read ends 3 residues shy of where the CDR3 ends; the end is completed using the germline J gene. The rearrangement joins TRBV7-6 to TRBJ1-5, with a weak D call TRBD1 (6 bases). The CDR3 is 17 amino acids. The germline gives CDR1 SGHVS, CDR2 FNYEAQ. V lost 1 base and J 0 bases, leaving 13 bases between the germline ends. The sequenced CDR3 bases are TGTGCCAGCAGCTTAGAGCCCTCAGGGGTTAGCAATCAGCCC. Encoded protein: CASSLEPSGVSNQP. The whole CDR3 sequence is CASSLEPSGVSNQPQHF.

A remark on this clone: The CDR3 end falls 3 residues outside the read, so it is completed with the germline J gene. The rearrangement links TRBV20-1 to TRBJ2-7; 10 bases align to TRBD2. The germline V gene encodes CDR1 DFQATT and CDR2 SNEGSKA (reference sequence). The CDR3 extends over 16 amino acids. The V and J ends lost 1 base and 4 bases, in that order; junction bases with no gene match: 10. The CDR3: CSARGNLAGVWYEQYF. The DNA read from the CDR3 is TGCAGTGCTAGAGGGAACCTAGCGGGAGTTTGGTACGAG.

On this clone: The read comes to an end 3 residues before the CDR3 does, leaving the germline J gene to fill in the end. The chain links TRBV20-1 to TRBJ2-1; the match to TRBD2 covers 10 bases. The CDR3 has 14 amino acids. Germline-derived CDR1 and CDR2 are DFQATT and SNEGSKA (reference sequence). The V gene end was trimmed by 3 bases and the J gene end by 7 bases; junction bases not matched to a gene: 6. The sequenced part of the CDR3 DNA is TGCAGTGCTAGCAGGACTAGCGGTCTTAATGAG. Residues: CSASRTSGLNE. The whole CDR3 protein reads CSASRTSGLNEQFF.

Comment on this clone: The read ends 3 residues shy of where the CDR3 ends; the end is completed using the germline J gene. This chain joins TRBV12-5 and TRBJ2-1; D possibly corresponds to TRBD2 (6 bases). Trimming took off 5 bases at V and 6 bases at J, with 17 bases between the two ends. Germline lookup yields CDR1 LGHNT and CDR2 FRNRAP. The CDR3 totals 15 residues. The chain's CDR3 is CASGLLGGSGNEQFF. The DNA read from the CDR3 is TGTGCTAGTGGTCTGCTGGGGGGAAGTGGCAATGAG. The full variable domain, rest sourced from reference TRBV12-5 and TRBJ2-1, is DARVTQTPRHKVTEMGQEVTMRCQPILGHNTVFWYRQTMMQGLELLAYFRNRAPLDDSGMPKDRFSAEMPDATLATLKIQPSEPRDSAVYFCASGLLGGSGNEQFFGPGTRLTVL.

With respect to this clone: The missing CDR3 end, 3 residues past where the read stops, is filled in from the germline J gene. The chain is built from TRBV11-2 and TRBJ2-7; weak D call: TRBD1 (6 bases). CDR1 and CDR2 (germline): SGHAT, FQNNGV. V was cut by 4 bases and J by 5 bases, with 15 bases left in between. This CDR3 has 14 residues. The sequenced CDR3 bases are TGTGCCAGCAGCTCGATAACAGGGTTCCACGAG. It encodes CASSSITGFHE. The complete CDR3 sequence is CASSSITGFHEQYF.

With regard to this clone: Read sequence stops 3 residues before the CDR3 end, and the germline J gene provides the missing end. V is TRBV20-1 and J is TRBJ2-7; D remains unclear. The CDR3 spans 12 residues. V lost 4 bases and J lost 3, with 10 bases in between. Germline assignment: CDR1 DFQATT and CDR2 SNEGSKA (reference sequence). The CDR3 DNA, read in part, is TGCAGTGCTAAACAGTCCCTCTACGAG. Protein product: CSAKQSLYE. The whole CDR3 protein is CSAKQSLYEQYF.

CDR3 protein: CASNRDTQGLSPLHF. The sequenced part of the CDR3 DNA is TGTGCCAGTAACCGGGACACCCAAGGGCTTTCACCC. This chain connects TRBV19 to TRBJ1-6, with D perhaps TRBD1 (6 bases). Read sequence stops 3 residues before the CDR3 end, and the germline J gene provides the missing end. V lost 7 bases, J lost 9 bases, and 19 bases lay in between. CDR3 length: 15 amino acids. Germline V gene sequence: CDR1 LNHDA, CDR2 SQIVND (reference sequence).

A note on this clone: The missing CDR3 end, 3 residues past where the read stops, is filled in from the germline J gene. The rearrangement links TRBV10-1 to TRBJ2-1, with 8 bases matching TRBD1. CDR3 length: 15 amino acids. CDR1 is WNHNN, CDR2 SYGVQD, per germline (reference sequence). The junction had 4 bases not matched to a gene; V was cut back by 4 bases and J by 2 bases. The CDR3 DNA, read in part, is TGCGCCAGCAGTGCAGGGGGCGCTCCCTACAATGAG. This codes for CASSAGGAPYNE. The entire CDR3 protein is CASSAGGAPYNEQFF.

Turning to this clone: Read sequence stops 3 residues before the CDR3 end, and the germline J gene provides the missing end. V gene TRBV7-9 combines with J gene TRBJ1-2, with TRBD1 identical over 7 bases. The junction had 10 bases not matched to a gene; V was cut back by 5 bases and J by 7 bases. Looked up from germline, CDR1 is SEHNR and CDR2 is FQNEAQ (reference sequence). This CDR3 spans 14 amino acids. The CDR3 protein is CASSPPSRGFGYTF. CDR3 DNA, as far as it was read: TGTGCCAGCAGCCCCCCGAGCAGGGGGTTTGGC. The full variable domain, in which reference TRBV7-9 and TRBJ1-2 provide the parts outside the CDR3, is DTGVSQNPRHKITKRGQNVTFRCDPISEHNRLYWYRQTLGQGPEFLTYFQNEAQLEKSRLLSDRFSAERPKGSFSTLEIQRTEQGDSAMYLCASSPPSRGFGYTFGSGTRLTVV.

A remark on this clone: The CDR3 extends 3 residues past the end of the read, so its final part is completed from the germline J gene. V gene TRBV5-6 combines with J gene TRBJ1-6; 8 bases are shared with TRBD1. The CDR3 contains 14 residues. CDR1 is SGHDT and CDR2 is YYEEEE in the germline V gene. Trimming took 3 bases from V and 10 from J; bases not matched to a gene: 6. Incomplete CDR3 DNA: TGTGCCAGCAGCTCGCGGACAGGGAGCTCACCC. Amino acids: CASSSRTGSSP. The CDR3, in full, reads CASSSRTGSSPLHF.

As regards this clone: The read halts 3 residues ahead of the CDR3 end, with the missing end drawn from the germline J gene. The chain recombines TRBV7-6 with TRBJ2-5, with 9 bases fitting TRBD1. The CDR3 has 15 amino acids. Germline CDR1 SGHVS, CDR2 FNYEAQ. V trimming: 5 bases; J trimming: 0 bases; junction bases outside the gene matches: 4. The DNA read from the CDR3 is TGTGCCAGCAGCCCGGGGACAGGGTACCAAGAGACC. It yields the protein CASSPGTGYQET. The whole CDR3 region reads CASSPGTGYQETQYF.

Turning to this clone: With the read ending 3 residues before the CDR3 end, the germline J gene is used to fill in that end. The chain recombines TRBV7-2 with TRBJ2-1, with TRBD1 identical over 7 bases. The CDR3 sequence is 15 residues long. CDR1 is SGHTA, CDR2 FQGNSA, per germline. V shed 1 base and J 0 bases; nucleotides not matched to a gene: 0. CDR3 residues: CASSLGQGSYNEQFF. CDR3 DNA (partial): TGTGCCAGCAGCTTAGGACAGGGCTCCTACAATGAG. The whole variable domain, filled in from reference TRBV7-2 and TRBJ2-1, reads GAGVSQSPSNKVTEKGKDVELRCDPISGHTALYWYRQSLGQGLEFLIYFQGNSAPDKSGLPSDRFSAERTGGSVSTLTIQRTQQEDSAVYLCASSLGQGSYNEQFFGPGTRLTVL.

The chain's CDR3 is CASSGGYRAGETYTF. The part of the CDR3 DNA that was read is TGCGCCAGCAGCGGGGGATACAGGGCAGGGGAGACC. The gene calls are TRBV5-1 and TRBJ1-2, with D possibly being TRBD1 (6 bases). The missing CDR3 end, 3 residues past where the read stops, is filled in from the germline J gene. The CDR3 runs 15 residues. Germline V CDR1 and CDR2: SGHRS, YFSETQ.

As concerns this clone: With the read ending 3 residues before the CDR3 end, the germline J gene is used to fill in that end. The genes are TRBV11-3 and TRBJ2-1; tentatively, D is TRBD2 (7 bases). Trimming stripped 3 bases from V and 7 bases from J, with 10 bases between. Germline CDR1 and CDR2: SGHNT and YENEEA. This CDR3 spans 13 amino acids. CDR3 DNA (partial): TGTGCCAGCAGCTTCGAGGGGGGGAATGAG. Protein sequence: CASSFEGGNE. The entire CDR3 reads CASSFEGGNEQFF.

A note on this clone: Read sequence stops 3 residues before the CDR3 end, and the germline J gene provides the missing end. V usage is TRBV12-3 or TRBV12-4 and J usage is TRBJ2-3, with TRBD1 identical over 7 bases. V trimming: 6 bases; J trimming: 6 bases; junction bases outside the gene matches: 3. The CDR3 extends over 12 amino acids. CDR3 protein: CASSRGQDTQYF. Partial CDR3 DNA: TGTGCCAGCAGCAGGGGACAGGATACG.

CDR3: CASSPGTSGRWGYNDYTF. CDR3 DNA, as far as it was read: TGTGCCAGCTCACCCGGGACTAGCGGGAGGTGGGGCTACAATGAC. The chain couples TRBV18 to TRBJ1-2, with a weak D call TRBD1 (5 bases). The CDR3 end is not reached by the read, which stops 3 residues before it; the germline J gene fills it in. Germline loops: CDR1 KGHSH, CDR2 LQKENI. The CDR3 has 18 amino acids.

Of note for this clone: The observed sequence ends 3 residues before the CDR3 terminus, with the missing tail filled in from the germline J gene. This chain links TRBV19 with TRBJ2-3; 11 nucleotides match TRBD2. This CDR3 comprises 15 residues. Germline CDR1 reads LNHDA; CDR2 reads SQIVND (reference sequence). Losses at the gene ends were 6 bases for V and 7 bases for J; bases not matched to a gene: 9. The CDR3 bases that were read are TGTGCCAGTAGCCTAGCGGGAGGCCCCACCTATACG. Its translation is CASSLAGGPTYT. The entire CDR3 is CASSLAGGPTYTQYF.

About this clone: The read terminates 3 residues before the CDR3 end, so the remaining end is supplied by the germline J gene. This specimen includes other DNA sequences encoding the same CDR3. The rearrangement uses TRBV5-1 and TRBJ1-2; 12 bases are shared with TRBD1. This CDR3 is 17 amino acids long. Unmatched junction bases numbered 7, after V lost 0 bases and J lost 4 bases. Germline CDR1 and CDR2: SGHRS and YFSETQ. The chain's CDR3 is CASSLGLGTGGPYGYTF. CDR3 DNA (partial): TGCGCCAGCAGCTTGGGCTTGGGGACAGGGGGCCCCTATGGC. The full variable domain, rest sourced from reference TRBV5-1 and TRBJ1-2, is KAGVTQTPRYLIKTRGQQVTLSCSPISGHRSVSWYQQTPGQGLQFLFEYFSETQRNKGNFPGRFSGRQFSNSRSEMNVSTLELGDSALYLCASSLGLGTGGPYGYTFGSGTRLTVV.

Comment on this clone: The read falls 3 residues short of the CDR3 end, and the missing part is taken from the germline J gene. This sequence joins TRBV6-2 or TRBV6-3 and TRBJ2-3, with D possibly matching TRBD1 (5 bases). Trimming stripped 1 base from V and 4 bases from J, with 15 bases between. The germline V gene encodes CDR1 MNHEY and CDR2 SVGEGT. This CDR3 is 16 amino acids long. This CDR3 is CASSYLPGSGPDTQYF. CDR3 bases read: TGTGCCAGCAGTTACTTGCCAGGGTCCGGCCCAGATACG.

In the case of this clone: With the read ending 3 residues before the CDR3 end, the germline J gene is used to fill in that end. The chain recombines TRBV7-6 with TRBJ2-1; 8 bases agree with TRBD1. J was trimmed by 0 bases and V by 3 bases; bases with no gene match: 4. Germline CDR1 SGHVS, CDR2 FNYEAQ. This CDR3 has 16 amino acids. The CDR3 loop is CASSFGGQVSYNEQFF. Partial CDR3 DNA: TGTGCCAGCAGCTTTGGGGGACAGGTCTCCTACAATGAG.

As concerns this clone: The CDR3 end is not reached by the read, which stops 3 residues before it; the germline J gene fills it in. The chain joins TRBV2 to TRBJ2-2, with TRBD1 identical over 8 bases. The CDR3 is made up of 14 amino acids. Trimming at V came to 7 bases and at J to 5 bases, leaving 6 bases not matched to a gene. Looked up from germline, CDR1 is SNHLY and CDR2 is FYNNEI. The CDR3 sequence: CASTDRALTGELFF. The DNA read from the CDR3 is TGTGCCAGCACGGACAGGGCCCTTACCGGGGAG.

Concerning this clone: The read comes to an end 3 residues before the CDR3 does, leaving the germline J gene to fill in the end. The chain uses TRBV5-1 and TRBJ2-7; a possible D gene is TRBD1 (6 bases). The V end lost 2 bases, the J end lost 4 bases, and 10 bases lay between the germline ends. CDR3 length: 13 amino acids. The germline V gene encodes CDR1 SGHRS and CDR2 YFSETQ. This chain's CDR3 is CASSFDRQYEQYF. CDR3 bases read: TGCGCCAGCAGCTTCGACAGGCAATACGAG.